This TCR beta chain appears in the sequencing data of a study of identical twins. About this clonotype: Its target is unknown. The junction and the germline gene differ at one end; a read error may be behind it.

This CDR3 is built from 10 residues. In germline, CDR1 is SNHLY, CDR2 FYNNEI. Everyone who gave samples was a healthy Caucasian. Findings and caveats of the study: Beta clonotypes that were abundant in cord blood contained fewer insertions, a pattern absent from memory repertoires. For out-of-frame alpha sequences shared by twins, low generation probability was in excess.

A universal primer site was added by template switching, and unique molecular identifiers were carried by the cDNA. TCRdb processed the 5' RACE reads anew with MiXCR; each CDR3 protein has one entry. The sample yields around 370,000 distinct CDR3 sequences, 8.5% to 10% seen once. The source of this sequence is a woman in her forties or fifties in good health. The chain is built from TRBV2 and TRBJ2-1, with D perhaps TRBD2 (5 bases). Sequenced material: naive T cells sorted from blood. Here the CDR3 reads CASSKGLGPF. As DNA, the CDR3 is TGTGCCAGCAGTAAAGGACTTGGACCATTC.